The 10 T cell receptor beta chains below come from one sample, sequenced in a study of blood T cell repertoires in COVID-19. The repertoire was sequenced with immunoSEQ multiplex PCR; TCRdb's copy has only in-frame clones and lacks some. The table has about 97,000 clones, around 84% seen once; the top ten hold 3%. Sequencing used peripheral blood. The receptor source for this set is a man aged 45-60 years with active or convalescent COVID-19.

CDR3 in DNA: TGTGCCAGCAGCTTAGTTGGACTAGTCGAAGAGACCCAGTACTTC. It specifies CASSLVGLVEETQYF. V and J are TRBV7-2 and TRBJ2-5; 7 bases line up with TRBD2. V dropped 1 base and J dropped 3; count of bases not matched to a gene: 5. The CDR3 length is 15 residues. Germline V lookup: CDR1 SGHTA, CDR2 FQGNSA.

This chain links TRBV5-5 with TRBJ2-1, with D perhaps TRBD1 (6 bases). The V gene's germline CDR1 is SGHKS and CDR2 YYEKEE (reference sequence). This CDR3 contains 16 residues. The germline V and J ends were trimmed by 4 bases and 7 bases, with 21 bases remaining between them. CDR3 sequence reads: CASSPAAGARRNEQFF. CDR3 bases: TGTGCCAGCAGCCCGGCAGCAGGGGCCAGGAGGAATGAGCAGTTCTTC. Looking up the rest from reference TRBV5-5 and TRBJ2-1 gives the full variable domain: DAGVTQSPTHLIKTRGQQVTLRCSPISGHKSVSWYQQVLGQGPQFIFQYYEKEERGRGNFPDRFSARQFPNYSSELNVNALLLGDSALYLCASSPAAGARRNEQFFGPGTRLTVL.

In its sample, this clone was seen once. CDR3 coding DNA: TGTGCCAGCAGCACTACCGGGACAGGGGGCAACGAGCAGTACGTC. Translation gives CASSTTGTGGNEQYV. The chain couples TRBV5-4 to TRBJ2-7; 12 bases are shared with TRBD1. This CDR3 contains 15 residues. The V and J ends lost 4 bases and 5 bases, in that order; junction bases with no gene match: 7. CDR1 and CDR2 from the germline V gene are SGHNT and YYREEE (reference sequence).

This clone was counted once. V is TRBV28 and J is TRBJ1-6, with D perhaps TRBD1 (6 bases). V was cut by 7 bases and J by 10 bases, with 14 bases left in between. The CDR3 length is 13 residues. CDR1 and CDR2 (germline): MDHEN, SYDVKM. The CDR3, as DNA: TGTGCCAGCACCCCACAGGGTGGATCACCCCTCCACTTT. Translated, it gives CASTPQGGSPLHF.

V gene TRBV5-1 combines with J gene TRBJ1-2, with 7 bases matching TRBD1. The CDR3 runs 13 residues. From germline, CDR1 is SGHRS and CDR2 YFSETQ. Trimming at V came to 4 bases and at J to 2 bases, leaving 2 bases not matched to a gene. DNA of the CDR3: TGCGCCAGCAGCCAGGGACAGAACTATGGCTACACCTTC. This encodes CASSQGQNYGYTF.

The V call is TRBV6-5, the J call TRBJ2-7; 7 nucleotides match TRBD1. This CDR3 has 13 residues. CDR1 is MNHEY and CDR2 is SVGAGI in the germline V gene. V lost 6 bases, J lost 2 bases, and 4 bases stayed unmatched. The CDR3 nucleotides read TGTGCCAGCAGCCGGACAGGAGCCTACGAGCAGTACTTC. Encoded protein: CASSRTGAYEQYF.

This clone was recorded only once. CDR3 sequence: CASSEGAGEETQYF. CDR3 DNA sequence: TGCGCCAGCAGTGAGGGGGCGGGGGAAGAGACCCAGTACTTC. This chain joins TRBV10-1 and TRBJ2-5; 7 bases are shared with TRBD2. V lost 2 bases to trimming and J lost 3 bases; unmatched junction nucleotides: 3. Germline CDR1 WNHNN, CDR2 SYGVQD (reference sequence). The CDR3 contains 14 residues.

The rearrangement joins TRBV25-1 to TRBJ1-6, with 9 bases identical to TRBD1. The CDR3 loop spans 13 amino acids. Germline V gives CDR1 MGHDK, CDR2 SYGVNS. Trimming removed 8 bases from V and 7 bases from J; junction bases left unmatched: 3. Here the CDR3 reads CASEGQGNSPLHF. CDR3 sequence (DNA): TGTGCCAGCGAGGGACAGGGAAATTCACCCCTCCACTTT.

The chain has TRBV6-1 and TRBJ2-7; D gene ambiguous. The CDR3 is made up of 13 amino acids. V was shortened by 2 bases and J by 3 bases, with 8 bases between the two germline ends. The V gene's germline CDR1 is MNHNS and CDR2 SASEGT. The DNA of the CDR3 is TGTGCCAGCAGTGAATTCCTAATCTACGAGCAGTACTTC. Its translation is CASSEFLIYEQYF.

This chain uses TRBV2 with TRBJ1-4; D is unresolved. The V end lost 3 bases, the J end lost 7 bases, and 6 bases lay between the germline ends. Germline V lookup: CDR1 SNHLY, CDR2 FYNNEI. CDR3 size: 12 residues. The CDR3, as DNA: TGTGCCAGCAGTGATCTGAGTGAAAAACTGTTTTTT. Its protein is CASSDLSEKLFF.